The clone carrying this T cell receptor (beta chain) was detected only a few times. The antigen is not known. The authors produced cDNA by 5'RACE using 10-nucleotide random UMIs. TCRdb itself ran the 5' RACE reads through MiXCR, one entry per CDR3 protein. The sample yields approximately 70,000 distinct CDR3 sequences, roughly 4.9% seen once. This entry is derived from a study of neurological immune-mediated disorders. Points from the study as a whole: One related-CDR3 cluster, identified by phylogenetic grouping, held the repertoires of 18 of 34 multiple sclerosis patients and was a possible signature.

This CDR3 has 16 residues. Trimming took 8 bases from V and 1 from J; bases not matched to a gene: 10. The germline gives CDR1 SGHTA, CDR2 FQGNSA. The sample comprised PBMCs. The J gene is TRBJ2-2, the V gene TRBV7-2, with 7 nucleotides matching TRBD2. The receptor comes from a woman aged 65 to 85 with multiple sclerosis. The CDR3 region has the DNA TGTGCCAGCGTCAGGGCGACGGGGGGGAACACCGGGGAGCTGTTTTTT. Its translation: CASVRATGGNTGELFF.